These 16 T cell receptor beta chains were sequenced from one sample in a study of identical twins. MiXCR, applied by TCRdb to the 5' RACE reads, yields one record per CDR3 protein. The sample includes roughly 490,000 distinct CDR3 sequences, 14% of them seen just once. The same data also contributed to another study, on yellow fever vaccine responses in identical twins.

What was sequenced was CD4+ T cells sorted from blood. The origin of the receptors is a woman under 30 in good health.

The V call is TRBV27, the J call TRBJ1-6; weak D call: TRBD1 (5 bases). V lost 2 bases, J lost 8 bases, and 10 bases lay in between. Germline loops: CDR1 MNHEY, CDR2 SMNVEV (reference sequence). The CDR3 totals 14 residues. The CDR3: CASSLGRVDSPLHF. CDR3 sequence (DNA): TGTGCCAGCAGTTTAGGCAGGGTGGATTCACCCCTCCACTTT.

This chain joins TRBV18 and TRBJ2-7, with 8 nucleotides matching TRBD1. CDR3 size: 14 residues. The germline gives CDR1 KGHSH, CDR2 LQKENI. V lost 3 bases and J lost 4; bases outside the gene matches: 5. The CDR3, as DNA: TGTGCCAGCTCACCGGGACAGGAATTATACGAGCAGTACTTC. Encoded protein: CASSPGQELYEQYF.

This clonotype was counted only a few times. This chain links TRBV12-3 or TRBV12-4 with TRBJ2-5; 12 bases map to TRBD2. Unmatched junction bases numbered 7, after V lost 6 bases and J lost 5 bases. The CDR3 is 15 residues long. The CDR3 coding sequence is TGTGCCAGCAGCCCACTAGCGGGGGGCTGGGAGACCCAGTACTTC. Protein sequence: CASSPLAGGWETQYF.

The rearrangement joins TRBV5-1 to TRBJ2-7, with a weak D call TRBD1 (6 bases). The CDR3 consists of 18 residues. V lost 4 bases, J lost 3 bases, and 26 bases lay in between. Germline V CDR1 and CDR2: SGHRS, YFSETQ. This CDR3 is CASSRQVTGLSLSYEQYF. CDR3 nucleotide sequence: TGCGCCAGCAGCCGACAGGTGACGGGTTTGTCCTTAAGCTACGAGCAGTACTTC.

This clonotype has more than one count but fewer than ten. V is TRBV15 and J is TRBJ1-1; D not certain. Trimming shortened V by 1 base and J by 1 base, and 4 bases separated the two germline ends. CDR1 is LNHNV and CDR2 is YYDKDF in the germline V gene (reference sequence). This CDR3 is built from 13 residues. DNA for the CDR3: TGTGCCACCAGCAGAGGCCAGAACACTGAAGCTTTCTTT. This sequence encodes CATSRGQNTEAFF.

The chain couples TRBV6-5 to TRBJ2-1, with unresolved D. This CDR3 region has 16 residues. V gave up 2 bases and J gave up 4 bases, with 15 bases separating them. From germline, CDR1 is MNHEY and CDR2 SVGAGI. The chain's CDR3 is CASSYEERTPYNEQFF. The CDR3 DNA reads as TGTGCCAGCAGTTACGAAGAGAGGACGCCTTACAATGAGCAGTTCTTC.

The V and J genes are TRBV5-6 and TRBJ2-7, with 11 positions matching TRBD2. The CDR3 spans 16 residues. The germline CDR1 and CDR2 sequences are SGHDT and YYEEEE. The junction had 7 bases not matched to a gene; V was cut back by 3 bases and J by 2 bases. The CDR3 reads CASSSILAGVPYEQYF. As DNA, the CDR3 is TGTGCCAGCAGCTCTATACTAGCGGGAGTCCCCTACGAGCAGTACTTC. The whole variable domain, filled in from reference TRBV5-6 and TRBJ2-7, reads DAGVTQSPTHLIKTRGQQVTLRCSPKSGHDTVSWYQQALGQGPQFIFQYYEEEERQRGNFPDRFSGHQFPNYSSELNVNALLLGDSALYLCASSSILAGVPYEQYFGPGTRLTVT.

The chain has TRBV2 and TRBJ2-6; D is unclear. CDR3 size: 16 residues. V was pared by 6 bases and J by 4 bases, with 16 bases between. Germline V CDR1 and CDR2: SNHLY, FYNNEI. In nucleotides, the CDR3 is TGTGCCAGCAGCTACGGCAGCATCTCCGGGGCCAACGTCCTGACTTTC. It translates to CASSYGSISGANVLTF.

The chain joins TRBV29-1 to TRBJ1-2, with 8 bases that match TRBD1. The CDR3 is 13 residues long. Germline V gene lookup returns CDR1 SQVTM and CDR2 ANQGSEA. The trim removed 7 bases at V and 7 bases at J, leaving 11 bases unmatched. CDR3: CSGVGQGGSGYTF. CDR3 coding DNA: TGCAGCGGAGTTGGACAGGGCGGTTCTGGCTACACCTTC.

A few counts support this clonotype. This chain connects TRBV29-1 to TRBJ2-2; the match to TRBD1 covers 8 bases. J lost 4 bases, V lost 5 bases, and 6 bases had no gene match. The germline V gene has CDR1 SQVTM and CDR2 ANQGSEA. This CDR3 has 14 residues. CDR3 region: CSVPSDRATGELFF. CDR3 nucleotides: TGCAGCGTTCCCTCGGACAGGGCCACCGGGGAGCTGTTTTTT.

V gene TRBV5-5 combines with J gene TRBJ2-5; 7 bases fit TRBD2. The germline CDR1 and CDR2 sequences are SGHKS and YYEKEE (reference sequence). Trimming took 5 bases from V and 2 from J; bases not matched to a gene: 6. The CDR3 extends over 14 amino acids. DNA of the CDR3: TGTGCCAGCAGGTATTATAGCGGGCAAGAGACCCAGTACTTC. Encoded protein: CASRYYSGQETQYF.

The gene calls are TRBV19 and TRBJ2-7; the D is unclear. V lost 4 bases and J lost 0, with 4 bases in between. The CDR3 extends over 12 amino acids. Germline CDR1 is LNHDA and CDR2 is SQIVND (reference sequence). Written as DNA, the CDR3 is TGTGCCAGTAGTACCAACTCCTACGAGCAGTACTTC. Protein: CASSTNSYEQYF.

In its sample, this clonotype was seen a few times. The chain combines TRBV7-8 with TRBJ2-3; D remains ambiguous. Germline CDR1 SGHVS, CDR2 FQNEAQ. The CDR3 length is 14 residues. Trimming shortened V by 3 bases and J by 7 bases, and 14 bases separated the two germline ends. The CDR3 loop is CASSLTAVPHTQYF. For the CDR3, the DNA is TGTGCCAGCAGCTTGACGGCCGTCCCCCATACGCAGTATTTT. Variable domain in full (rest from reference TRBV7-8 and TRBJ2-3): GAGVSQSPRYKVAKRGQDVALRCDPISGHVSLFWYQQALGQGPEFLTYFQNEAQLDKSGLPSDRFFAERPEGSVSTLKIQRTQQEDSAVYLCASSLTAVPHTQYFGPGTRLTVL.

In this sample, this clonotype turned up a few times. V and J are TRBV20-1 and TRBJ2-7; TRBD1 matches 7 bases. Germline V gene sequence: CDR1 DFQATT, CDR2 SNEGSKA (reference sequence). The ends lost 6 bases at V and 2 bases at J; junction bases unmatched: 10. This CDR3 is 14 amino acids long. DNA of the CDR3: TGCAGTGCGGGGACAGCGTGGAAGCCCTACGAGCAGTACTTC. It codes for CSAGTAWKPYEQYF.

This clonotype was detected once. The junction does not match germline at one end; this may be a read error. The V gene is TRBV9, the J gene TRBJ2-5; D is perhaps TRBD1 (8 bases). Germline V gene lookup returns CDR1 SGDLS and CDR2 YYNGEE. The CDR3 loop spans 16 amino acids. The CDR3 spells CASSVGQGGVQENQYF. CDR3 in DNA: TGTGCCAGCAGCGTTGGACAGGGAGGGGTCCAAGAGAACCAGTACTTC.

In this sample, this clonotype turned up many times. CDR3 loop: CSVGPANRVGNTEAFF. DNA of the CDR3: TGCAGCGTCGGCCCTGCCAACAGGGTGGGGAACACTGAAGCTTTCTTT. This chain joins TRBV29-1 and TRBJ1-1, with D tentatively TRBD1 (6 bases). V was trimmed by 6 bases and J by 1 base, leaving 21 bases between them. This CDR3 contains 16 residues. Germline CDR1 reads SQVTM; CDR2 reads ANQGSEA.